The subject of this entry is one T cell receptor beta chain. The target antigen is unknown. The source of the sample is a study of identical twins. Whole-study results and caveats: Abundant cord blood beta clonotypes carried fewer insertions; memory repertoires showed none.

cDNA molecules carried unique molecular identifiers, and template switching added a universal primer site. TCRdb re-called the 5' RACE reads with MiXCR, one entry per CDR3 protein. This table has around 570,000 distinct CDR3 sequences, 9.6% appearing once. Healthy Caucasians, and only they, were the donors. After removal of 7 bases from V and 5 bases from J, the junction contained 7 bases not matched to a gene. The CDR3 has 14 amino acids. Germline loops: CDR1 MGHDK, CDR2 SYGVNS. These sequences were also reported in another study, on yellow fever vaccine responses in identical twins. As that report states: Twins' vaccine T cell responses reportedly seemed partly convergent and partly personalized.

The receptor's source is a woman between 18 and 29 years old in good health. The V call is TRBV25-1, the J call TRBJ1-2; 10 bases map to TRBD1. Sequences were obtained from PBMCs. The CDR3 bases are TGTGCCAGCACCTTGACAGGGGGCGTATATGGCTACACCTTC. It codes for CASTLTGGVYGYTF.